This entry is about one TCR beta chain. Original processing methods: Amplifying reference gene primers gave estimates of nucleated cell counts. Libraries were prepared by immunoSEQ multiplex PCR; TCRdb keeps only in-frame clonotypes and omits some of them. D and trimming come from the DNA, and the V and J calls and clone size come from that table. The sample consists of around 100,000 clones, over 75% of them appearing once. This specimen comes from a study of blood T cell repertoires in COVID-19. Overall study context: COVID-19 samples, acute and convalescent, were from the United States, Italy and Spain. PBMCs, B-cell-depleted T cells, or T cells provided the cDNA or gDNA that made up the material.

The CDR3 is 11 residues long. Germline V lookup: CDR1 ENHRY, CDR2 SYGVKD. V was shortened by 7 bases and J by 7 bases, with 10 bases between the two germline ends. Sequenced input: peripheral blood. This clonotype was obtained from a man between 65 and 85 years old with active or convalescent COVID-19. The rearrangement uses TRBV10-3 and TRBJ1-1; D may be TRBD1 (6 bases). The DNA for the CDR3 is TGTGCCATCAATAGGGGGAGTGAAGCTTTCTTT. It codes for CAINRGSEAFF.